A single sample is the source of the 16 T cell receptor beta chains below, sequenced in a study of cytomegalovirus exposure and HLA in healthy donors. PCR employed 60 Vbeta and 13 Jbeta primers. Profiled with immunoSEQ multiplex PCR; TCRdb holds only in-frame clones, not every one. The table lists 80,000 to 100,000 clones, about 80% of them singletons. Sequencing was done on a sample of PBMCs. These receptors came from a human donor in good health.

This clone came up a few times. CDR3 residues: CASTRPGQGYGGYTF. As DNA, the CDR3 is TGTGCCAGCACCCGACCGGGACAGGGGTATGGTGGCTACACCTTC. The chain combines TRBV6-6 with TRBJ1-2, with 10 bases aligning to TRBD1. CDR1 is MNHNY and CDR2 is SVGAGI in the germline V gene (reference sequence). Trimming took 7 bases from V and 7 from J; bases not matched to a gene: 12. This CDR3 is 15 amino acids long.

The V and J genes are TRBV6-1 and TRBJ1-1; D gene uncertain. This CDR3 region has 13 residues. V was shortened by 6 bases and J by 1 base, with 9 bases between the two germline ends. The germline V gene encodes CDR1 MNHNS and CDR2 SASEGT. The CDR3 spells CASRERGNTEAFF. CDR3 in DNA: TGTGCCAGCAGGGAACGGGGGAACACTGAAGCTTTCTTT.

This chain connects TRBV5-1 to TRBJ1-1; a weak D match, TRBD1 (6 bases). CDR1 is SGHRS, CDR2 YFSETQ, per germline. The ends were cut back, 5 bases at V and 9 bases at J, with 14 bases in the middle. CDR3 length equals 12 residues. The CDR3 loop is CASRGEGEKAFF. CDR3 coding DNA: TGCGCCAGCAGAGGCGAGGGGGAAAAAGCTTTCTTT.

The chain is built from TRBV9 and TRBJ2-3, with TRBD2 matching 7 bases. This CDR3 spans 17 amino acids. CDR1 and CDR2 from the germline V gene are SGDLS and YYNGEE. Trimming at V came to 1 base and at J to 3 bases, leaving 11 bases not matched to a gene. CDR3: CASSVRGLGMETDTQYF. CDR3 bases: TGTGCCAGCAGCGTAAGAGGACTAGGGATGGAAACAGATACGCAGTATTTT.

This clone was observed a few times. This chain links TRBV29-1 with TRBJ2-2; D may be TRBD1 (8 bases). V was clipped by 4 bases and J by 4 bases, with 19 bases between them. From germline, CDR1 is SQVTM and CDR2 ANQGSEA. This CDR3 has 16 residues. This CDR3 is CSVVRTGRVGTGELFF. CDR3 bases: TGCAGCGTTGTCCGGACAGGGAGGGTAGGCACCGGGGAGCTGTTTTTT.

The CDR3 nucleotides are TGTGCCAGCACCAGGGACAGGGGGGGAGGCTACACCTTC. Encoded protein: CASTRDRGGGYTF. The chain has TRBV7-2 and TRBJ1-2; 11 bases are a match to TRBD1. Looked up from germline, CDR1 is SGHTA and CDR2 is FQGNSA. The V segment lost 7 bases and the J segment 8 bases; nucleotides outside the gene matches: 6. The CDR3 is 13 amino acids.

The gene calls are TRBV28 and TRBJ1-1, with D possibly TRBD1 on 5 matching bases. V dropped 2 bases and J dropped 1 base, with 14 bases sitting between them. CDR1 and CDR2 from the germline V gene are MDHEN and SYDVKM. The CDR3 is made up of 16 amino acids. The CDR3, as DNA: TGTGCCAGCAGTTTAGGGACCCGCGGGGGGAACACTGAAGCTTTCTTT. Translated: CASSLGTRGGNTEAFF. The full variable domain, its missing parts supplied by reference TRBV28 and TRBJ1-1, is DVKVTQSSRYLVKRTGEKVFLECVQDMDHENMFWYRQDPGLGLRLIYFSYDVKMKEKGDIPEGYSVSREKKERFSLILESASTNQTSMYLCASSLGTRGGNTEAFFGQGTRLTVV.

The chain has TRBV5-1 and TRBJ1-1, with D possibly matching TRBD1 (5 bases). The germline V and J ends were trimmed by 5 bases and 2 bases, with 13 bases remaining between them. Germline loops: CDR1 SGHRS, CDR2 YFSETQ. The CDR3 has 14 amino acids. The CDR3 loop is CASRGTTTNTEAFF. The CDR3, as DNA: TGCGCCAGCAGGGGGACTACCACTAACACTGAAGCTTTCTTT.

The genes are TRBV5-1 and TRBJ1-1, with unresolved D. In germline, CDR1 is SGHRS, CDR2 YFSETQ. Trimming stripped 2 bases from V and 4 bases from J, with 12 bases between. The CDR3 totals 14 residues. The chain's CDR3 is CASSFSGVGTEAFF. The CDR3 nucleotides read TGCGCCAGCAGCTTCTCCGGGGTAGGCACTGAAGCTTTCTTT.

Here the CDR3 reads CASSVDSLKVYEQYF. DNA of the CDR3: TGTGCCAGCAGCGTCGACAGCCTAAAGGTCTACGAGCAGTACTTC. The chain has TRBV9 and TRBJ2-7; D may be TRBD1 (5 bases). Trimming pared 2 bases from V and 3 bases from J, leaving 15 bases between. CDR3 size: 15 residues. Germline V gives CDR1 SGDLS, CDR2 YYNGEE. The full variable domain, its missing parts supplied by reference TRBV9 and TRBJ2-7, is DSGVTQTPKHLITATGQRVTLRCSPRSGDLSVYWYQQSLDQGLQFLIQYYNGEERAKGNILERFSAQQFPDLHSELNLSSLELGDSALYFCASSVDSLKVYEQYFGPGTRLTVT.

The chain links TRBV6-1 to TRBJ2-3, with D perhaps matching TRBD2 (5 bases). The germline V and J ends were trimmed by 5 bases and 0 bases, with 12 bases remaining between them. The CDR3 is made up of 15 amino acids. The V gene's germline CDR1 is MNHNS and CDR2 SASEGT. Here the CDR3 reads CASSSPRASTDTQYF. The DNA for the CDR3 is TGTGCCAGCAGTTCCCCGAGGGCTAGCACAGATACGCAGTATTTT.

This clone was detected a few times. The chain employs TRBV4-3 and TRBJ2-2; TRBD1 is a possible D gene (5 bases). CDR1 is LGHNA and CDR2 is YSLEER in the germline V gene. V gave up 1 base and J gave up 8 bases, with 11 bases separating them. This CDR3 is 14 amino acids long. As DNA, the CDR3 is TGCGCCAGCAGCCAAGCGGACACCTCAGGGGAGCTGTTTTTT. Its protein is CASSQADTSGELFF.

For the CDR3, the DNA is TGTGCCAGCAGTAGGGACAGGGCAAAAGCTTTCTTT. It is translated as CASSRDRAKAFF. The gene calls are TRBV11-2 and TRBJ1-1, with 9 nucleotides matching TRBD1. Germline trimming cut 6 bases from V and 9 bases from J; bases unmatched to any gene: 5. The CDR3 loop spans 12 amino acids. Germline CDR1 reads SGHAT; CDR2 reads FQNNGV.

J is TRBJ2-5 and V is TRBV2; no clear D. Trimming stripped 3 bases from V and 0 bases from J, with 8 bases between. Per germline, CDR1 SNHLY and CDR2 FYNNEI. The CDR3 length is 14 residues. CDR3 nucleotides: TGTGCCAGCAGTGACTTTACGGACCAAGAGACCCAGTACTTC. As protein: CASSDFTDQETQYF.

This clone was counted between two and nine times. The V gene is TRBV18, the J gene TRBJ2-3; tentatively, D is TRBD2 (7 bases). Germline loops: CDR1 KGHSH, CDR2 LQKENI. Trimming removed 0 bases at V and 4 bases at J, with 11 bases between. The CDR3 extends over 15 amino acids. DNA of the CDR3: TGTGCCAGCTCACCACCTGGGGGGGGGCCAGATACGCAGTATTTT. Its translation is CASSPPGGGPDTQYF.

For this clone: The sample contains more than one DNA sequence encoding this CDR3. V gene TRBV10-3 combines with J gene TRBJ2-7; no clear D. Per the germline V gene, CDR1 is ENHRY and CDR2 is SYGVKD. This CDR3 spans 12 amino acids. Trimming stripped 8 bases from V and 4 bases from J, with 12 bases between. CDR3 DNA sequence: TGTGCCATCTCTGCTGGGCTTTACGAGCAGTACTTC. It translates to CAISAGLYEQYF.